The 15 T cell receptor beta chains in this list originate from one sample, sequenced in a study of control samples from healthy donors and cancer patients. Produced via immunoSEQ multiplex PCR; TCRdb's table is partial and in-frame only. The data contain tens of thousands of clones, approximately 88% of them singletons. The sequencing input was blood. The receptors shown here come from a man aged 50 or older in good health.

The genes are TRBV6-5 and TRBJ2-3, with no clear D. V dropped 7 bases and J dropped 2 bases, with 7 bases sitting between them. The CDR3 contains 12 residues. CDR1 is MNHEY, CDR2 SVGAGI, per germline. DNA of the CDR3: TGTGCCAGCAAGGGAACCACAGATACGCAGTATTTT. It yields the protein CASKGTTDTQYF.

This clone was seen only once. The chain employs TRBV30 and TRBJ2-7; 10 nucleotides agree with TRBD1. CDR1 GTSNPN and CDR2 SVGIG come from the germline V gene (reference sequence). V lost 3 bases to trimming and J lost 5 bases; unmatched junction nucleotides: 13. This CDR3 is built from 16 residues. CDR3 bases: TGTGCCTGGAGATCTCGGGGGACAGGGGTATGGAACGAGCAGTACTTC. Amino acids: CAWRSRGTGVWNEQYF.

V is TRBV5-1 and J is TRBJ2-1, with TRBD2 identical over 7 bases. CDR3 length equals 19 residues. The germline CDR1 and CDR2 sequences are SGHRS and YFSETQ. The V and J ends lost 5 bases and 10 bases, in that order; junction bases with no gene match: 27. CDR3 DNA sequence: TGCGCCAGCAGGGCAGGCGCGCATCGGTTGGCGGGAGTCCTCTGGGAGCAGTTCTTC. Its translation: CASRAGAHRLAGVLWEQFF. Supplemented by reference TRBV5-1 and TRBJ2-1, the full variable domain reads KAGVTQTPRYLIKTRGQQVTLSCSPISGHRSVSWYQQTPGQGLQFLFEYFSETQRNKGNFPGRFSGRQFSNSRSEMNVSTLELGDSALYLCASRAGAHRLAGVLWEQFFGPGTRLTVL.

The V and J genes are TRBV5-5 and TRBJ2-3; tentatively, D is TRBD1 (7 bases). V gave up 2 bases and J gave up 5 bases, with 9 bases separating them. This CDR3 has 13 amino acids. Germline V gives CDR1 SGHKS, CDR2 YYEKEE (reference sequence). The DNA of the CDR3 is TGTGCCAGCAGCTTTCAGGGGGGAGATACGCAGTATTTT. It encodes CASSFQGGDTQYF.

The rearrangement joins TRBV6-5 to TRBJ2-5; no definite D call. Trimming took 6 bases from V and 5 from J, leaving 19 bases between them. The CDR3 has 15 amino acids. The V gene's germline CDR1 is MNHEY and CDR2 SVGAGI. This CDR3 is CASSSDPRSSETQYF. DNA of the CDR3: TGTGCCAGCAGCTCTGACCCGAGGAGTTCGGAGACCCAGTACTTC.

The rearrangement joins TRBV5-6 to TRBJ2-1; TRBD2 agrees at 10 bases. V lost 4 bases to trimming and J lost 7 bases; unmatched junction nucleotides: 5. CDR1 and CDR2 from the germline V gene are SGHDT and YYEEEE. The CDR3 totals 14 residues. The CDR3 DNA sequence: TGTGCCAGCAGCCCTAGCGGGAGTTCTAATGAGCAGTTCTTC. It encodes CASSPSGSSNEQFF.

The rearrangement uses TRBV6-5 and TRBJ2-3, with D possibly matching TRBD2 (6 bases). CDR3 length: 15 residues. The germline V and J ends were trimmed by 8 bases and 3 bases, with 18 bases remaining between them. Germline V gene lookup returns CDR1 MNHEY and CDR2 SVGAGI. CDR3: CASVPGLSGTDTQYF. The CDR3 bases are TGTGCCAGCGTGCCGGGACTCTCTGGGACAGATACGCAGTATTTT.

The gene calls are TRBV11-2 and TRBJ2-7, with 9 bases lining up with TRBD1. The CDR3 totals 15 residues. CDR1 is SGHAT, CDR2 FQNNGV, per germline. J was trimmed by 5 bases and V by 6 bases; bases with no gene match: 11. The CDR3 is CASRQPGQGTHEQYF. CDR3 bases: TGTGCCAGCAGACAACCGGGACAGGGTACCCACGAGCAGTACTTC. Complete variable domain (other parts from reference TRBV11-2 and TRBJ2-7): EAGVAQSPRYKIIEKRQSVAFWCNPISGHATLYWYQQILGQGPKLLIQFQNNGVVDDSQLPKDRFSAERLKGVDSTLKIQPAKLEDSAVYLCASRQPGQGTHEQYFGPGTRLTVT.

The V and J genes are TRBV7-9 and TRBJ1-5, with 8 bases fitting TRBD1. V lost 4 bases to trimming and J lost 7 bases; unmatched junction nucleotides: 9. Germline loops: CDR1 SEHNR, CDR2 FQNEAQ (reference sequence). The CDR3 is 15 amino acids. The CDR3, as DNA: TGTGCCAGCAGCTCCCAAGGACAGGGCGGACAGCCCCAGCATTTT. Protein: CASSSQGQGGQPQHF.

The V gene is TRBV27, the J gene TRBJ2-1; 7 bases align to TRBD2. Germline V gene data show CDR1 as MNHEY and CDR2 as SMNVEV (reference sequence). The CDR3 totals 13 residues. The V and J ends lost 2 bases and 7 bases, in that order; junction bases with no gene match: 2. The CDR3 here is CASSLGLVNEQFF. For the CDR3, the DNA is TGTGCCAGCAGTTTAGGACTAGTAAATGAGCAGTTCTTC.

The rearrangement links TRBV18 to TRBJ2-1, with 11 positions matching TRBD2. Germline V CDR1 and CDR2: KGHSH, LQKENI. This CDR3 comprises 16 residues. V gave up 0 bases and J gave up 5 bases; unmatched junction bases: 3. The DNA for the CDR3 is TGTGCCAGCTCACCACCGGGACTAGCGGCCAACAATGAGCAGTTCTTC. It encodes CASSPPGLAANNEQFF. The full variable domain, its missing parts supplied by reference TRBV18 and TRBJ2-1, is NAGVMQNPRHLVRRRGQEARLRCSPMKGHSHVYWYRQLPEEGLKFMVYLQKENIIDESGMPKERFSAEFPKEGPSILRIQQVVRGDSAAYFCASSPPGLAANNEQFFGPGTRLTVL.

This rearrangement joins TRBV14 to TRBJ2-3; D unclear. The CDR3 covers 13 residues. The ends were cut back, 1 base at V and 4 bases at J, with 6 bases in the middle. CDR1 and CDR2 (germline): SGHDN, FVKESK. The CDR3 reads CASSQVLSDTQYF. For the CDR3, the DNA is TGTGCCAGCAGCCAAGTTCTATCAGATACGCAGTATTTT.

The rearrangement uses TRBV2 and TRBJ1-4; D is perhaps TRBD1 (6 bases). This CDR3 region has 15 residues. The V end was cut by 5 bases, the J end by 0 bases, with 10 bases between. The V gene's germline CDR1 is SNHLY and CDR2 FYNNEI. CDR3 sequence: CASSSRQATNEKLFF. The CDR3 region has the DNA TGTGCCAGCAGTAGTCGACAGGCAACTAATGAAAAACTGTTTTTT.

The chain couples TRBV30 to TRBJ2-5; D gene ambiguous. There are 11 residues in the CDR3. Germline V gene lookup returns CDR1 GTSNPN and CDR2 SVGIG (reference sequence). Trimming shortened V by 2 bases and J by 3 bases, and 4 bases separated the two germline ends. CDR3 in DNA: TGTGCCTGGAGTTGGAAAGAGACCCAGTACTTC. The encoded protein is CAWSWKETQYF.

The chain couples TRBV9 to TRBJ2-3; D gene unclear. There are 16 residues in the CDR3. CDR1 and CDR2 (germline): SGDLS, YYNGEE. Trimming pared 0 bases from V and 7 bases from J, leaving 18 bases between. The CDR3: CASSVGALAVGHTQYF. The CDR3 nucleotides read TGTGCCAGCAGCGTAGGTGCTTTGGCGGTTGGGCATACGCAGTATTTT.